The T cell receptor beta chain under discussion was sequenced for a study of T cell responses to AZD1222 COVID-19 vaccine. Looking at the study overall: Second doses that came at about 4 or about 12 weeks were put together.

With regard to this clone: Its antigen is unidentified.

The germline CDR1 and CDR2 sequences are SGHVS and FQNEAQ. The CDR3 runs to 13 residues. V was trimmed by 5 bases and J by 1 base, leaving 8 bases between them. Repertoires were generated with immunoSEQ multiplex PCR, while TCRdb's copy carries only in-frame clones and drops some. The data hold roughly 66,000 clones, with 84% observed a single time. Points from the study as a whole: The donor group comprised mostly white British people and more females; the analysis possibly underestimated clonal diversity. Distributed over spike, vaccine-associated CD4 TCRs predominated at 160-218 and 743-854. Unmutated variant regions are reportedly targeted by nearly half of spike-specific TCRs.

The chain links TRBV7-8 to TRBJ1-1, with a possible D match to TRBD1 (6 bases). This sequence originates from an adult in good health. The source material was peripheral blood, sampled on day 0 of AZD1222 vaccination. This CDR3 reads CASSQDRNTEAFF. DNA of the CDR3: TGTGCCAGCAGCCAGGACAGGAACACTGAAGCTTTCTTT.